This TCR beta chain was captured by sequencing in a study of beta chain features in type 1 diabetes. Overall study context: Patients shared similar age, gender and cell yields with healthy donors.

V dropped 5 bases and J dropped 4; count of bases not matched to a gene: 4. Germline V CDR1 and CDR2: SGHTA, FQGTGA. The CDR3 length is 15 residues. The sequenced template was cDNA made from the entire isolated RNA. TCRdb keeps only in-frame clones here, not all; method: immunoSEQ multiplex PCR. Of around 40,000 clones listed, 51% are singletons. CD4+ naive, central memory, regulatory and stem cell-like memory subsets were isolated by sorting on CD45RO/CCR7/CD25/CD127/CD95/CD27. This clone turned up a few times. The J gene is TRBJ2-1, the V gene TRBV7-3, with 11 positions matching TRBD2. The sequence came from a young woman in good health. The sequenced sample consisted of Tregs from blood. The CDR3 sequence is CASSQWTSGYNEQFF. The CDR3 DNA sequence: TGTGCCAGCAGCCAATGGACTAGCGGGTACAATGAGCAGTTCTTC.